These 26 T cell receptor beta chains originate from one sample sequenced in a study of T-cell reconstitution after alpha-beta-depleted transplantation in children. Unique molecular identifiers were incorporated into the prepared TCRbeta library. TCRdb itself ran the PCR reads through MiXCR, one entry per CDR3 protein. The data hold approximately 210,000 distinct CDR3 sequences, with roughly 15% observed a single time. Specimen: PBMCs from the stem cell graft donor, collected from the stem cell graft. These receptors all stem from a human donor who donated a stem cell graft to a child with acute lymphoblastic leukemia.

This clonotype was detected ten times or more. This chain joins TRBV2 and TRBJ2-3; 8 nucleotides line up with TRBD2. Germline CDR1 is SNHLY and CDR2 is FYNNEI. The CDR3 covers 16 residues. V gave up 7 bases and J gave up 3 bases; unmatched junction bases: 12. CDR3 DNA: TGTGCCAGCATCCGAACTACCAGCGGGAGTACAGATACGCAGTATTTT. It encodes CASIRTTSGSTDTQYF.

This clonotype was found a few times. The rearrangement joins TRBV5-5 to TRBJ1-5, with TRBD1 identical over 8 bases. CDR1 is SGHKS, CDR2 YYEKEE, per germline (reference sequence). J was trimmed by 7 bases and V by 0 bases; bases with no gene match: 3. The CDR3 runs 14 residues. CDR3 nucleotide sequence: TGTGCCAGCAGCTTGGGGACAGGGATGCAGCCCCAGCATTTT. This codes for CASSLGTGMQPQHF.

In this sample, this clonotype turned up many times. V gene TRBV20-1 combines with J gene TRBJ2-5; 8 bases map to TRBD1. This CDR3 has 14 amino acids. Trimming removed 4 bases from V and 1 base from J; junction bases left unmatched: 5. Germline V gene lookup returns CDR1 DFQATT and CDR2 SNEGSKA (reference sequence). CDR3 in DNA: TGCAGTGCTACAACCGGGACAGGCCAAGAGACCCAGTACTTC. Residues: CSATTGTGQETQYF.

The chain is built from TRBV5-6 and TRBJ1-1; tentatively, D is TRBD1 (6 bases). Germline values: CDR1 SGHDT, CDR2 YYEEEE. This CDR3 contains 16 residues. Trimming stripped 3 bases from V and 1 base from J, with 16 bases between. DNA for the CDR3: TGTGCCAGCAGCTCGGGAGGGGGGGGCTGGAACACTGAAGCTTTCTTT. Translating it yields CASSSGGGGWNTEAFF.

This clonotype was detected ten times or more. The chain carries TRBV5-1 and TRBJ2-3; unclear D gene. Trimming took 9 bases from V and 0 from J, leaving 14 bases between them. The CDR3 has 14 amino acids. From germline, CDR1 is SGHRS and CDR2 YFSETQ. CDR3 sequence: CATLESTSTDTQYF. Here the CDR3 DNA reads TGCGCCACCCTAGAGTCTACTAGCACAGATACGCAGTATTTT.

This sequence joins TRBV20-1 and TRBJ1-2; D call uncertain. V dropped 4 bases and J dropped 8 bases, with 14 bases sitting between them. Germline values: CDR1 DFQATT, CDR2 SNEGSKA (reference sequence). The length of the CDR3 is 12 residues. In DNA, the CDR3 is TGCAGTGCTACCGACCCGAGACAAGGCTACACCTTC. It translates to CSATDPRQGYTF.

For this clonotype: A read error may explain this, as a much larger clone is one base away. The rearrangement joins TRBV5-4 to TRBJ2-1; unclear D gene. Germline V gives CDR1 SGHNT, CDR2 YYREEE (reference sequence). This CDR3 region has 14 residues. In DNA form, the CDR3 reads TGTGCCAGGAGCTTGGCCTCATTGGCCAATGAGCAGTTCTTC. Its protein is CARSLASLANEQFF.

This clonotype occurred many times. The CDR3 sequence: CATSDHRDKDFQPQHF. The CDR3 DNA is TGTGCCACCAGTGATCACCGGGACAAAGATTTCCAGCCCCAGCATTTT. The J gene is TRBJ1-5, the V gene TRBV24-1, with D possibly matching TRBD1 (6 bases). Trimming cost V 3 bases and J 7 bases, with 18 bases left between them. In germline, CDR1 is KGHDR, CDR2 SFDVKD. The CDR3 loop spans 16 amino acids.

The gene calls are TRBV29-1 and TRBJ1-1, with 7 positions matching TRBD1. The germline V gene has CDR1 SQVTM and CDR2 ANQGSEA. The CDR3 contains 18 residues. In nucleotides, the CDR3 is TGCAGACCCGGATCTGGGGGGTCCAGGGGGTACATGAACACTGAAGCTTTCTTT. This codes for CRPGSGGSRGYMNTEAFF.

This clonotype was counted at least ten times. The chain uses TRBV5-6 and TRBJ1-2; D remains unclear. The V end lost 6 bases, the J end lost 2 bases, and 8 bases lay between the germline ends. Germline V gives CDR1 SGHDT, CDR2 YYEEEE. This CDR3 is built from 12 residues. CDR3 protein: CASKTSNYGYTF. The CDR3 DNA follows: TGTGCCAGCAAGACATCAAACTATGGCTACACCTTC.

In its sample, this clonotype was seen a few times. The chain couples TRBV12-3 or TRBV12-4 to TRBJ2-3; 7 bases map to TRBD2. This CDR3 spans 14 amino acids. With 7 bases clipped from V and 0 bases from J, the junction kept 4 bases outside the gene matches. CDR3 DNA: TGTGCCAGCATGGCGGGAGCTAGCACAGATACGCAGTATTTT. Its translation: CASMAGASTDTQYF.

This clonotype was counted ten times or more. V and J are TRBV20-1 and TRBJ2-3; 10 bases are a match to TRBD2. Germline lookup yields CDR1 DFQATT and CDR2 SNEGSKA (reference sequence). J was trimmed by 4 bases and V by 3 bases; bases with no gene match: 10. The CDR3 covers 16 residues. The CDR3 bases are TGCAGTGCTAGCAGGGCTAGCGGGAGAGTATCAGATACGCAGTATTTT. It specifies CSASRASGRVSDTQYF.

The table lists this clonotype with many counts. The chain is built from TRBV7-9 and TRBJ2-7; 10 bases map to TRBD2. The CDR3 runs to 13 residues. Losses at the gene ends were 11 bases for V and 7 bases for J; bases not matched to a gene: 11. Germline lookup yields CDR1 SEHNR and CDR2 FQNEAQ (reference sequence). Here the CDR3 DNA reads TGTGCCGGAGGGCCTAGCGGGAGTACGGAGCAGTACTTC. Amino acids: CAGGPSGSTEQYF.

The J gene is TRBJ2-1, the V gene TRBV6-2 or TRBV6-3; possible D gene TRBD2, 5 bases. Germline V gene data show CDR1 as MNHEY and CDR2 as SVGEGT. Trimming stripped 8 bases from V and 4 bases from J, with 15 bases between. This CDR3 spans 14 amino acids. The CDR3 DNA follows: TGTGCCAGCGGTCGAGGGAGTTGGTACAATGAGCAGTTCTTC. As protein: CASGRGSWYNEQFF.

The chain combines TRBV6-1 with TRBJ1-2, with D perhaps TRBD1 (6 bases). Per germline, CDR1 MNHNS and CDR2 SASEGT. The length of the CDR3 is 12 residues. CDR3 sequence: CSCQTGNYGYTF. DNA of the CDR3: TGTTCTTGCCAGACAGGCAACTATGGCTACACCTTC.

This clonotype was seen many times. The rearrangement joins TRBV27 to TRBJ1-5; D is uncertain. V was clipped by 4 bases and J by 0 bases, with 25 bases between them. This CDR3 comprises 20 residues. Germline CDR1 and CDR2: MNHEY and SMNVEV (reference sequence). The CDR3 spells CASSSTRDWNNLNSNQPQHF. The CDR3 coding sequence is TGTGCCAGCAGTTCAACCCGAGATTGGAACAACCTGAATAGCAATCAGCCCCAGCATTTT.

This clonotype was counted many times. The V gene is TRBV12-3 or TRBV12-4, the J gene TRBJ2-7, with D perhaps assigned TRBD1 or TRBD2 (5 bases each). The CDR3 runs to 14 residues. V lost 5 bases and J 7 bases, leaving 18 bases between the germline ends. The CDR3 here is CASSPGTVGWEQYF. The CDR3 coding sequence is TGTGCCAGCAGTCCCGGGACCGTCGGGTGGGAGCAGTACTTC.

Ten or more counts support this clonotype. V usage is TRBV5-5 and J usage is TRBJ2-7; D remains unclear. The CDR3 totals 13 residues. Trimming removed 2 bases from V and 1 base from J, with 7 bases in between. Germline lookup yields CDR1 SGHKS and CDR2 YYEKEE (reference sequence). The CDR3 region is CASSLTVSYEQYF. Written as DNA, the CDR3 is TGTGCCAGCAGCTTAACCGTTTCCTACGAGCAGTACTTC.

This clonotype showed up many times. The chain carries TRBV5-1 and TRBJ2-1, with 9 bases aligning to TRBD2. Trimming at V came to 0 bases and at J to 9 bases, leaving 10 bases not matched to a gene. Germline-derived CDR1 and CDR2 are SGHRS and YFSETQ. The CDR3 totals 16 residues. The CDR3 nucleotides are TGCGCCAGCAGCTTGGGAGGTAGCGGGAGAATTGTTGAGCAGTTCTTC. It is translated as CASSLGGSGRIVEQFF.

V usage is TRBV20-1 and J usage is TRBJ2-3; TRBD2 matches 9 bases. CDR1 DFQATT and CDR2 SNEGSKA come from the germline V gene (reference sequence). Trimming cost V 6 bases and J 6 bases; bases outside gene matches: 13. This CDR3 is 15 amino acids long. In DNA form, the CDR3 reads TGCAGTGCCCCACCGGCGGGCGGGAGGGGGGATACGCAGTATTTT. It specifies CSAPPAGGRGDTQYF.

In regard to this clonotype: It is likely a read error, because the conserved phenylalanine at the end of the CDR3 is missing. The rearrangement uses TRBV12-3 or TRBV12-4 and TRBJ1-6; 7 bases agree with TRBD1. The V and J ends lost 6 bases and 7 bases, in that order; junction bases with no gene match: 9. The CDR3 loop spans 15 amino acids. The CDR3 here is CASSPNRGRNSPLHL. The CDR3 DNA is TGTGCCAGCAGCCCGAACAGGGGTAGGAATTCACCCCTCCACTTG.

This clonotype was observed a handful of times. The rearrangement links TRBV10-3 to TRBJ2-5; a possible D gene is TRBD1 (9 bases). The V gene's germline CDR1 is ENHRY and CDR2 SYGVKD. V shed 6 bases and J shed 5 bases, with 19 bases lying between them. The CDR3 has 15 residues. The CDR3 DNA is TGTGCCATCAGGCCGGGACAGGGACTAGGGGAGACCCAGTACTTC. Protein: CAIRPGQGLGETQYF.

The V gene is TRBV29-1, the J gene TRBJ2-3, with D perhaps TRBD1 or TRBD2 (5 bases each). Germline V gene lookup returns CDR1 SQVTM and CDR2 ANQGSEA. Deletions cut 5 bases from V and 1 base from J, with 13 bases between. This CDR3 has 14 residues. The CDR3 bases are TGCAGCGTTCGACCGGGACCCCGCACAGATACGCAGTATTTT. Amino acid sequence: CSVRPGPRTDTQYF.

This clonotype was recorded at least ten times. The CDR3 nucleotides are TGTGCCAGCAGCTTGGCGCCCACTATTGCCAATGAGCAGTTCTTC. Encoded protein: CASSLAPTIANEQFF. V usage is TRBV5-6 and J usage is TRBJ2-1; D remains ambiguous. With 0 bases removed from V and 6 bases from J, the gap between germline ends came to 13 bases. This CDR3 has 15 amino acids. The V gene's germline CDR1 is SGHDT and CDR2 YYEEEE. The complete variable domain, with remaining parts taken from reference TRBV5-6 and TRBJ2-1, reads DAGVTQSPTHLIKTRGQQVTLRCSPKSGHDTVSWYQQALGQGPQFIFQYYEEEERQRGNFPDRFSGHQFPNYSSELNVNALLLGDSALYLCASSLAPTIANEQFFGPGTRLTVL.

In its sample, this clonotype was seen many times. This chain connects TRBV11-2 to TRBJ1-1; TRBD1 is a possible D gene (5 bases). CDR1 and CDR2 (germline): SGHAT, FQNNGV. The V end lost 4 bases, the J end lost 1 base, and 13 bases lay between the germline ends. There are 15 residues in the CDR3. The CDR3 region has the DNA TGTGCCAGCAGCTACGAAAGAGGGGAGAACACTGAAGCTTTCTTT. This sequence encodes CASSYERGENTEAFF.

This clonotype was found many times. Here the CDR3 reads CASSKGYNQPQHF. CDR3 DNA: TGTGCCAGCAGCAAGGGGTACAATCAGCCCCAGCATTTT. The chain uses TRBV28 and TRBJ1-5, with TRBD1 as a possible D gene (5 bases). Germline-derived CDR1 and CDR2 are MDHEN and SYDVKM. Between the trimmed V and J ends, which lost 6 bases and 3 bases, there was a span of 9 bases. The CDR3 is 13 amino acids.